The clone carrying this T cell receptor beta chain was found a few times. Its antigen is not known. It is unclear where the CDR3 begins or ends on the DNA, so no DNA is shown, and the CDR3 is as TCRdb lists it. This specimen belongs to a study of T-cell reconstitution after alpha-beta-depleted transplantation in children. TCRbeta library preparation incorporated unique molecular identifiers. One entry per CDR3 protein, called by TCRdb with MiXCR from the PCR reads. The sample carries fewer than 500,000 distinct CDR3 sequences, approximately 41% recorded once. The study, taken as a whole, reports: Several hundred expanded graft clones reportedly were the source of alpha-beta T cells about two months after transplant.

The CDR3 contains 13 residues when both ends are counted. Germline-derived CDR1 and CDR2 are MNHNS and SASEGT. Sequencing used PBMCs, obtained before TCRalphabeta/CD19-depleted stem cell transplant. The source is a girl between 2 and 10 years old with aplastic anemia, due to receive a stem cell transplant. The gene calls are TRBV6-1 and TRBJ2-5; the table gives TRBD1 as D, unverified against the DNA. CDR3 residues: CASSEWAQGAWYF.